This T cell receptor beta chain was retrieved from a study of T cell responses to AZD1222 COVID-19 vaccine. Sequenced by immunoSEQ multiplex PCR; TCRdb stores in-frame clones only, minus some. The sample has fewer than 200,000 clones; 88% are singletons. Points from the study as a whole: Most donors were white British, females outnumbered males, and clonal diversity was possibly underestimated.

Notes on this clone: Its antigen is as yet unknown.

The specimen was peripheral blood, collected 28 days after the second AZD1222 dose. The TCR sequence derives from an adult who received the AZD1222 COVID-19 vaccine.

The CDR3 region is CASSFPRTGPNYGYTF. The DNA of the CDR3 is TGTGCCAGCAGCTTCCCCAGGACGGGACCTAACTATGGCTACACCTTC. The chain combines TRBV7-9 with TRBJ1-2; TRBD1 is a possible D gene (5 bases). The V and J ends lost 3 bases and 0 bases respectively, with 14 bases between them. Germline CDR1 SEHNR, CDR2 FQNEAQ (reference sequence). CDR3 length: 16 residues.